The rows below give T cell receptor beta chains drawn from one sample of a study of blood T cell repertoires in COVID-19. The assay was immunoSEQ multiplex PCR, and TCRdb's table has in-frame clones only and misses some. The sample includes 300,000 to 350,000 clones, under 90% of them seen just once. The specimen was PBMCs or T cells enriched from blood (not recorded which). All receptors derive from a woman aged 25 to 39 who had recovered from COVID-19. The CDR3 runs from the conserved cysteine through the conserved F or W.

CDR3,length,V,J
CASSGYRDIYSEAFF,15,TRBV2,TRBJ1-1
CASSQVFPKSNQPQHF,16,TRBV4-1,TRBJ1-5
CASSSQGARNTIYF,14,TRBV28,TRBJ1-3
CASSFASHGQPNSPLHF,17,TRBV27,TRBJ1-6
CASSPDAGGNQPQHF,15,TRBV7-2,TRBJ1-5
CAGSFTRGESEAFF,14,TRBV27,TRBJ1-1
CASSFPKRRGYGNTIYF,17,TRBV7-9,TRBJ1-3
CASSVGSRGGEQYF,14,TRBV9,TRBJ2-7
CASSLLEVDTQYF,13,TRBV7-2,TRBJ2-3
CATSGVWGEKLFF,13,TRBV6-6,TRBJ1-4
CASSQATSGSYEQYF,15,TRBV4-1,TRBJ2-7
CASSQERGLAGVVDNEQFF,19,TRBV4-2,TRBJ2-1
CASSASRGGTEAFF,14,TRBV18,TRBJ1-1
CASSLRHRVETQYF,14,TRBV28,TRBJ2-5
CATSRLRSNEQYF,13,TRBV15,TRBJ2-7
CASSLTGTGGGWASYGYTF,19,TRBV5-1,TRBJ1-2
CASSYSSGKFDGYTF,15,TRBV6-5,TRBJ1-2
CASSLPQVKSPGNTIYF,17,TRBV4-2,TRBJ1-3
CASSAPGGAGGNTIYF,16,TRBV2,TRBJ1-3
CASSSAGTGGTDTQYF,16,TRBV5-4,TRBJ2-3
CAAEGTSREQYF,12,TRBV10-3,TRBJ2-7
CAISERDRVSNQPQHF,16,TRBV10-3,TRBJ1-5
CASTQVPRGKNTEAFF,16,TRBV27,TRBJ1-1
CASGNRDGYTF,11,TRBV12-5,TRBJ1-2
CASSIEGGTGGSSGTEAFF,19,TRBV19,TRBJ1-1
CASAAGPETQYF,12,TRBV5-6,TRBJ2-5
CASSQGYRSPLHF,13,TRBV3-1/TRBV3-2,TRBJ1-6
CASGGLGQGVRTNEKLFF,18,TRBV19,TRBJ1-4
CATSRVRQGFSPLHF,15,TRBV15,TRBJ1-6
CASSPAGEGTGELFF,15,TRBV6-2/TRBV6-3,TRBJ2-2
CSVIARTSGRATRSEQFF,18,TRBV29-1,TRBJ2-1
CASRGPYEQYF,11,TRBV2,TRBJ2-7
CATSRDGRGAVDTQYF,16,TRBV15,TRBJ2-3
CASSLTTDRGNSPLHF,16,TRBV5-1,TRBJ1-6
CASSPLIQGAPGANVLTF,18,TRBV18,TRBJ2-6
CASSKGDRVVHEQFF,15,TRBV21-1,TRBJ2-1
CSAGQGLAAYNEQFF,15,TRBV29-1,TRBJ2-1
CASSGQGARNTEAFF,15,TRBV2,TRBJ1-1
CASSTGTGTYNEQFF,15,TRBV5-6,TRBJ2-1
CASSLSLGADSYEQYF,16,TRBV27,TRBJ2-7
CASRELNTEAFF,12,TRBV25-1,TRBJ1-1
CASSPQSQGTEAFF,14,TRBV11-2,TRBJ1-1
CATSDSTGGFNQPQHF,16,TRBV24-1,TRBJ1-5
CASSLDPGSTIYF,13,TRBV7-9,TRBJ1-3
CASMEGRNYGYTF,13,TRBV19,TRBJ1-2
CASSLVTGGDGYTF,14,TRBV7-9,TRBJ1-2
CASSYGQAYGYTF,13,TRBV12-3/TRBV12-4,TRBJ1-2
CASSPQHLYGYTF,13,TRBV3-1/TRBV3-2,TRBJ1-2
CASSAGTGGETQYF,14,TRBV19,TRBJ2-5
CASSLGSGRADEQFF,15,TRBV5-1,TRBJ2-1